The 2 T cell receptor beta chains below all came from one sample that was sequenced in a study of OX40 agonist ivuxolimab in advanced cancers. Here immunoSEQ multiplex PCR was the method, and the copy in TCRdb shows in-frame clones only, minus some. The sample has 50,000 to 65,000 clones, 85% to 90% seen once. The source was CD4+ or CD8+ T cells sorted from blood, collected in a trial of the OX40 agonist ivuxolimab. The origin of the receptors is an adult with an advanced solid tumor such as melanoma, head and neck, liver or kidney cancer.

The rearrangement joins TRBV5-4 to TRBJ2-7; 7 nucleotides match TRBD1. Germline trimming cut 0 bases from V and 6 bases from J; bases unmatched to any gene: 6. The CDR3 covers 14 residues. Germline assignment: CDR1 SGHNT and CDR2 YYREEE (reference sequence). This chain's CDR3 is CASSLGQGESEQYF. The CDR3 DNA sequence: TGTGCCAGCAGCTTGGGACAGGGCGAAAGCGAGCAGTACTTC.

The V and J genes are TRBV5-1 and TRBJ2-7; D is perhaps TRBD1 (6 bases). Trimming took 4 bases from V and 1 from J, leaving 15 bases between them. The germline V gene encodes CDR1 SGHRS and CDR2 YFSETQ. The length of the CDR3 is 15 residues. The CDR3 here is CASSESLTGSYEQYF. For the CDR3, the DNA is TGCGCCAGCAGCGAAAGCCTGACAGGTTCCTACGAGCAGTACTTC.